What follows describes a single T cell receptor beta chain. The entry originates in a study of blood T cell repertoires in COVID-19. As for the study in general: Samples taken during acute and convalescent COVID-19 were collected in the United States, Italy and Spain.

Generated by immunoSEQ multiplex PCR, the TCRdb table keeps only in-frame clones and is missing some. Of 130,000 to 150,000 clones listed, roughly four fifths are singletons. Germline values: CDR1 LGHDT, CDR2 YNNKEL (reference sequence). Trimming left V 2 bases short and J 4 bases short, with 9 bases between. This CDR3 is built from 15 residues. Sequenced sample: peripheral blood. This chain joins TRBV3-1 (or the pseudogene TRBV3-2) and TRBJ2-6; the D is unclear. This clonotype was sampled from a human donor with acute or convalescent COVID-19. The donor label of this sample is uncertain. CDR3 in amino acids: CASSQTLKGANVLTF. The CDR3 DNA follows: TGTGCCAGCAGCCAAACTCTGAAAGGGGCCAACGTCCTGACTTTC.